This is a list of T cell receptor beta chains from one sample in a study of T cell repertoires in cytomegalovirus infection. MiXCR was run by TCRdb on the reads, yielding one entry per CDR3 protein. The table lists some 180,000 distinct CDR3 sequences, roughly 19% of them singletons. The sequencing input was PBMCs. These receptors originate from a human donor in good health (CMV status not recorded). Some clones in this sample may be carry-over from other donors' samples. Both conserved end residues are part of each CDR3. The D gene is left open where the match is weak. The size entry is marked missing in some rows and otherwise reads once, few, many or a size class.

j_call clone_size d_call v_call cdr3_nt cdr3_aa
TRBJ1-1 many NA TRBV7-2 TGTGCCAGCAGCTTCTCAGGGTCCCGCACTGAAGCTTTCTTT CASSFSGSRTEAFF
TRBJ2-7 few NA TRBV6-5 TGTGCCAGCAGTTACTCGGGGGAGCAGTACTTC CASSYSGEQYF
TRBJ1-1 few NA TRBV5-1 TGCGCCAGCAGCCAGAGCGGGGGACGTACGGGCGCTGAAGCTTTCTTT CASSQSGGRTGAEAFF
TRBJ2-7 few TRBD2 TRBV7-2 TGTGCCAGCAGCCCCTATCTCGGACCTACGGGGGGGCAGTACTTC CASSPYLGPTGGQYF
TRBJ1-1 many NA TRBV7-8 TGTGCCAGCAGCGCCCCACGGGACACTGAAGCTTTCTTT CASSAPRDTEAFF
TRBJ2-5 many TRBD2 TRBV11-2 TGTGCCAGCAGCCTGGGACTAGCGGGAACCAGGCTGAAGACCCAGTACTTC CASSLGLAGTRLKTQYF
TRBJ2-7 few TRBD2 TRBV20-1 TGCAGTGCTGGGTCACTAGCGGGGAGCTCCTACGAGCAGTACTTC CSAGSLAGSSYEQYF
TRBJ2-7 NA NA TRBV5-1 TGCGCCAGCAGCTTGGAAGGCAGGGGTACATCCTACGAGCAGTACTTC CASSLEGRGTSYEQYF
TRBJ2-1 NA TRBD2 TRBV4-1 TGCGCCAGCAGCCGGGGACTAGCGGGAGTGAATGAGCAGTTCTTC CASSRGLAGVNEQFF
TRBJ2-5 NA NA TRBV28 TGTGCCTCTAACCGAGGGGGGGCGGAAGAGACCCAGTACTTC CASNRGGAEETQYF
TRBJ2-1 many NA TRBV7-2 TGTGCCAGCAGCTTAGTTTGGCGGAGGCCCTACAATGAGCAGTTCTTC CASSLVWRRPYNEQFF
TRBJ2-2 few NA TRBV19 TGTGCCAGCCGGGTCACGGTTCATTACACCGGGGAGCTGTTTTTT CASRVTVHYTGELFF
TRBJ1-6 many NA TRBV7-8 TGTGCCAGCAGCTTAAAGTTAGGTTCACCCCTCCACTTT CASSLKLGSPLHF
TRBJ1-5 NA NA TRBV20-1 TGCAGTGCTAGAGATTTCGTGGGGTCGGGCATGAATCAGCCCCAGCATTTT CSARDFVGSGMNQPQHF
TRBJ2-3 few NA TRBV6-1 TGTGCCAGCAGTGACGGGGTAACTAGCACAGATACGCAGTATTTT CASSDGVTSTDTQYF
TRBJ1-1 NA NA TRBV7-2 TGTGCCAGCAGCGGTCGACGGGAGACCAACACTGAAGCTTTCTTT CASSGRRETNTEAFF
TRBJ2-2 few TRBD2 TRBV7-9 TGTGCCAGCAGCTTCAAGACTAGCGGGGGACACACCGGGGAGCTGTTTTTT CASSFKTSGGHTGELFF
TRBJ2-5 NA TRBD2 TRBV6-5 TGTGCCAGCAGTTACTCTAGCGGGGGACAGACCCAGTACTTC CASSYSSGGQTQYF
TRBJ2-5 once NA TRBV11-2 TGTGCCAGCAGCTTATCCCGCGGCCCCCGCGCGGAGACCCAGTACTTC CASSLSRGPRAETQYF